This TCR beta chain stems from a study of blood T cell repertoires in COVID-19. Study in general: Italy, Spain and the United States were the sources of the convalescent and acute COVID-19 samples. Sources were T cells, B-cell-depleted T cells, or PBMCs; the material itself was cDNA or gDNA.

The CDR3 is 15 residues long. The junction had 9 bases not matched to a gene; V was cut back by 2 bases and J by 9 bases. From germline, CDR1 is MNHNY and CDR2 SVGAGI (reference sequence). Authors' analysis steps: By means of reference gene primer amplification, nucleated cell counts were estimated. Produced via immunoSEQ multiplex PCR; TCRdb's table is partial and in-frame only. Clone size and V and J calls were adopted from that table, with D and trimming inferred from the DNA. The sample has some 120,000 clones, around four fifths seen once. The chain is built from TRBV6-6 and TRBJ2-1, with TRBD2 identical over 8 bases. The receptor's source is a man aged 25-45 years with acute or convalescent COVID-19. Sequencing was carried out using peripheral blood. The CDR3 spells CASSYGVAGRGEQFF. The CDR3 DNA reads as TGTGCCAGCAGTTACGGGGTAGCGGGAAGGGGTGAGCAGTTCTTC.